These 27 T cell receptor beta chains were all obtained from the same sample, sequenced in a study of cytomegalovirus exposure and HLA in healthy donors. Both 60 Vbeta primers and 13 Jbeta primers went into the PCR. Clones were sequenced by immunoSEQ multiplex PCR, and TCRdb holds only the in-frame ones, with some missing. Among under 150,000 clones listed, roughly 80% were seen once. The material sequenced was PBMCs. The receptors originated from a woman aged 40 to 49 in good health and CMV-seropositive.

The J gene is TRBJ1-1, the V gene TRBV19; maybe TRBD1 (6 bases). The CDR3 has 15 amino acids. Germline assignment: CDR1 LNHDA and CDR2 SQIVND (reference sequence). V lost 7 bases and J 1 base, leaving 16 bases between the germline ends. This chain's CDR3 is CASTPPRGQNTEAFF. The CDR3 DNA reads TGTGCCAGTACCCCCCCCAGGGGCCAGAACACTGAAGCTTTCTTT.

The CDR3 DNA follows: TGTGCCACCGGGGACAGGGATATGGTCCAGTACTTC. It is translated as CATGDRDMVQYF. V and J are TRBV19 and TRBJ2-5; 9 bases are shared with TRBD1. The CDR3 runs to 12 residues. V was clipped by 10 bases and J by 10 bases; unmatched bases: 10. CDR1 is LNHDA and CDR2 is SQIVND in the germline V gene (reference sequence).

V usage is TRBV13 and J usage is TRBJ2-7; 13 bases are a match to TRBD2. Losses at the gene ends were 4 bases for V and 6 bases for J; bases not matched to a gene: 3. The V gene's germline CDR1 is PRHDT and CDR2 FYEKMQ (reference sequence). This CDR3 has 14 residues. As DNA, the CDR3 is TGTGCCAGCAGCTCGGGACTAGCGGGGCGCGAGCAGTACTTC. Residues: CASSSGLAGREQYF.

About this clone itself: Additional DNA sequences in this sample encode the identical CDR3. The chain links TRBV7-2 to TRBJ1-5; 9 nucleotides line up with TRBD1. There are 14 residues in the CDR3. In germline, CDR1 is SGHTA, CDR2 FQGNSA. V trimming: 5 bases; J trimming: 7 bases; junction bases outside the gene matches: 6. The CDR3: CASSPTGGGQPQHF. The CDR3 coding sequence is TGTGCCAGCAGCCCCACAGGGGGCGGCCAGCCCCAGCATTTT.

The chain links TRBV19 to TRBJ1-4; TRBD1 agrees at 8 bases. Trimming cost V 5 bases and J 8 bases; bases outside gene matches: 13. CDR1 and CDR2 from the germline V gene are LNHDA and SQIVND (reference sequence). The CDR3 consists of 16 residues. Written as DNA, the CDR3 is TGTGCCAGTAGTTACGCTCCCCAGGGGGCGGGAGAAAAACTGTTTTTT. It specifies CASSYAPQGAGEKLFF.

CDR3 loop: CASSAGTSQVEQFF. DNA for the CDR3: TGTGCCAGCTCAGCCGGGACTAGTCAAGTTGAGCAGTTCTTC. The V and J genes are TRBV18 and TRBJ2-1, with 8 bases lining up with TRBD2. The J segment lost 9 bases and the V segment lost 5 bases, leaving 9 bases of the junction unmatched. There are 14 residues in the CDR3. Germline V lookup: CDR1 KGHSH, CDR2 LQKENI.

The rearrangement uses TRBV30 and TRBJ1-1; 8 bases map to TRBD1. The CDR3 contains 17 residues. V was clipped by 3 bases and J by 1 base; unmatched bases: 13. The germline V gene encodes CDR1 GTSNPN and CDR2 SVGIG (reference sequence). CDR3 region: CAWSVSGGGYTNTEAFF. CDR3 sequence (DNA): TGTGCCTGGAGCGTATCAGGGGGCGGGTATACGAACACTGAAGCTTTCTTT.

The sample holds one count of this clone. The chain uses TRBV28 and TRBJ2-2; 7 bases are shared with TRBD2. The ends lost 4 bases at V and 7 bases at J; junction bases unmatched: 9. Germline CDR1 MDHEN, CDR2 SYDVKM. CDR3 length: 15 residues. The CDR3: CASSWGGRTGGELFF. In DNA form, the CDR3 reads TGTGCCAGCAGTTGGGGCGGGAGAACTGGCGGGGAGCTGTTTTTT.

The rearrangement links TRBV28 to TRBJ1-2; D not resolved. Germline CDR1 is MDHEN and CDR2 is SYDVKM. The CDR3 extends over 11 amino acids. Trimming took off 6 bases at V and 8 bases at J, with 10 bases between the two ends. The CDR3 loop reads CASSYGRGYTF. The CDR3 bases are TGTGCCAGCAGCTATGGGCGAGGCTACACCTTC.

V is TRBV18 and J is TRBJ2-3; 8 bases are shared with TRBD1. From germline, CDR1 is KGHSH and CDR2 LQKENI. Germline trimming cut 3 bases from V and 2 bases from J; bases unmatched to any gene: 4. There are 15 residues in the CDR3. Written as DNA, the CDR3 is TGTGCCAGCTCACCGGGACAGGTACTCACAGATACGCAGTATTTT. This translates into CASSPGQVLTDTQYF.

The V gene is TRBV28, the J gene TRBJ1-5, with D possibly matching TRBD1 (6 bases). Germline CDR1 MDHEN, CDR2 SYDVKM. The CDR3 has 13 amino acids. Trimming left V 5 bases short and J 3 bases short, with 8 bases between. This CDR3 is CASSTGYNQPQHF. DNA for the CDR3: TGTGCCAGCAGTACAGGGTACAATCAGCCCCAGCATTTT. Combining the CDR3 with reference TRBV28 and TRBJ1-5 gives the whole variable domain DVKVTQSSRYLVKRTGEKVFLECVQDMDHENMFWYRQDPGLGLRLIYFSYDVKMKEKGDIPEGYSVSREKKERFSLILESASTNQTSMYLCASSTGYNQPQHFGDGTRLSIL.

This clone appeared a few times. The chain carries TRBV29-1 and TRBJ1-1, with D uncertain. CDR3 size: 11 residues. The germline V gene encodes CDR1 SQVTM and CDR2 ANQGSEA. V lost 6 bases to trimming and J lost 8 bases, with 13 bases between them. CDR3 DNA sequence: TGCAGCGTATCACTCGCGGGAGAAGCTTTCTTT. This gives the protein CSVSLAGEAFF.

This chain joins TRBV6-1 and TRBJ2-1; 9 nucleotides line up with TRBD2. Per the germline V gene, CDR1 is MNHNS and CDR2 is SASEGT. CDR3 length equals 15 residues. The V segment lost 2 bases and the J segment 7 bases; nucleotides outside the gene matches: 6. CDR3 sequence reads: CASSEPSGIGNEQFF. CDR3 sequence (DNA): TGTGCCAGCAGTGAACCTAGCGGGATCGGAAATGAGCAGTTCTTC.

J is TRBJ2-1 and V is TRBV29-1; 8 bases match TRBD2. The V and J ends lost 6 bases and 5 bases, in that order; junction bases with no gene match: 6. The CDR3 runs 13 residues. Germline V CDR1 and CDR2: SQVTM, ANQGSEA. CDR3 sequence: CSVLAGRNNEQFF. In nucleotides, the CDR3 is TGCAGCGTCTTAGCGGGAAGAAACAATGAGCAGTTCTTC.

The gene calls are TRBV29-1 and TRBJ1-2; no reliable D call. There are 12 residues in the CDR3. V gave up 4 bases and J gave up 4 bases, with 10 bases separating them. In germline, CDR1 is SQVTM, CDR2 ANQGSEA. The CDR3 sequence is CSVVGQVYGYTF. The CDR3 DNA follows: TGCAGCGTTGTGGGTCAGGTCTATGGCTACACCTTC.

With regard to this clone: In the same sample, other DNA sequences code for this CDR3. The J gene is TRBJ2-7, the V gene TRBV20-1; D is perhaps TRBD2 (6 bases). V shed 7 bases and J shed 1 base, with 8 bases lying between them. The germline CDR1 and CDR2 sequences are DFQATT and SNEGSKA (reference sequence). The CDR3 sequence is 11 residues long. The CDR3 loop is CSGGGSYEQYF. DNA of the CDR3: TGCAGTGGTGGGGGGTCCTACGAGCAGTACTTC.

The rearrangement uses TRBV28 and TRBJ2-2; TRBD2 aligns across 7 bases. After removal of 6 bases from V and 1 base from J, the junction contained 8 bases not matched to a gene. Germline-derived CDR1 and CDR2 are MDHEN and SYDVKM. This CDR3 is built from 16 residues. The CDR3 coding sequence is TGTGCCAGCAGACAGAATAGCGGGTTGAACACCGGGGAGCTGTTTTTT. This codes for CASRQNSGLNTGELFF.

This chain uses TRBV11-2 with TRBJ2-1, with a weak D call TRBD2 (5 bases). Trimming stripped 4 bases from V and 8 bases from J, with 9 bases between. Per germline, CDR1 SGHAT and CDR2 FQNNGV. The CDR3 length is 12 residues. The CDR3 loop is CASSSSGYEQFF. The CDR3 coding sequence is TGTGCCAGCAGCTCGAGCGGTTATGAGCAGTTCTTC.

Of note for this clone: A read error may account for a junction end that differs from germline. The chain is built from TRBV7-9 and TRBJ2-5; the D call may be TRBD1 or TRBD2 (6 bases each). This CDR3 has 14 residues. Germline V gene data show CDR1 as SEHNR and CDR2 as FQNEAQ (reference sequence). CDR3 nucleotides: TGTGCCAGCACCTTAGGGGGAGGTCAAGAGACCCAGTACTTC. Translation: CASTLGGGQETQYF.

In its sample, this clone was seen once. The chain links TRBV2 to TRBJ2-1; 7 bases are a match to TRBD1. Germline CDR1 SNHLY, CDR2 FYNNEI. Trimming at V came to 1 base and at J to 6 bases, leaving 12 bases not matched to a gene. The CDR3 has 17 amino acids. The CDR3 protein is CASSEGPRDRVANEQFF. CDR3 nucleotides: TGTGCCAGCAGTGAAGGCCCCCGAGACAGGGTGGCCAATGAGCAGTTCTTC.

The chain carries TRBV5-4 and TRBJ2-7; TRBD1 matches at 9 bases. The germline V gene encodes CDR1 SGHNT and CDR2 YYREEE (reference sequence). The V segment lost 4 bases and the J segment 2 bases; nucleotides outside the gene matches: 7. The CDR3 consists of 15 residues. CDR3 region: CASSPGQGGTYEQYF. The CDR3 DNA reads TGTGCCAGCAGCCCGGGACAGGGAGGGACCTACGAGCAGTACTTC.

This clone was detected only once. The chain's CDR3 is CASRGLDTQYF. In DNA, the CDR3 is TGTGCCAGCAGGGGACTTGATACGCAGTATTTT. The gene calls are TRBV25-1 and TRBJ2-3; a weak D match, TRBD2 (6 bases). V lost 6 bases and J lost 6, with 7 bases in between. The CDR3 is made up of 11 amino acids. In germline, CDR1 is MGHDK, CDR2 SYGVNS.

V usage is TRBV5-1 and J usage is TRBJ1-2; weak D call: TRBD1 (5 bases). This CDR3 region has 14 residues. V gave up 4 bases and J gave up 3 bases, with 13 bases separating them. Germline V gene data show CDR1 as SGHRS and CDR2 as YFSETQ. The CDR3 loop is CASSASSGDYGYTF. DNA of the CDR3: TGCGCCAGCAGCGCCTCCTCGGGGGACTATGGCTACACCTTC.

About this clone: Other nucleotide sequences from this sample produce the same CDR3. The rearrangement uses TRBV6-5 and TRBJ2-3; a weak D match, TRBD2 (5 bases). Germline values: CDR1 MNHEY, CDR2 SVGAGI. V was shortened by 5 bases and J by 0 bases, with 9 bases between the two germline ends. CDR3 length equals 14 residues. The CDR3 reads CASSRGTSTDTQYF. CDR3 in DNA: TGTGCCAGCAGTCGGGGTACTAGCACAGATACGCAGTATTTT.

This chain joins TRBV27 and TRBJ1-1, with D perhaps TRBD1 (6 bases). CDR3 length: 14 amino acids. V lost 1 base and J lost 1, with 7 bases in between. The germline V gene has CDR1 MNHEY and CDR2 SMNVEV (reference sequence). The CDR3: CASSLLQGNTEAFF. The CDR3 coding sequence is TGTGCCAGCAGTTTATTACAGGGGAACACTGAAGCTTTCTTT.

The gene calls are TRBV7-2 and TRBJ2-3, with TRBD1 matching 10 bases. Germline CDR1 SGHTA, CDR2 FQGNSA. CDR3 length equals 15 residues. Trimming removed 4 bases from V and 6 bases from J; junction bases left unmatched: 7. In DNA, the CDR3 is TGTGCCAGCAGCTCCGGGACAGGGGTCCCTGATACGCAGTATTTT. It yields the protein CASSSGTGVPDTQYF. Full variable domain (rest looked up from reference TRBV7-2 and TRBJ2-3): GAGVSQSPSNKVTEKGKDVELRCDPISGHTALYWYRQSLGQGLEFLIYFQGNSAPDKSGLPSDRFSAERTGGSVSTLTIQRTQQEDSAVYLCASSSGTGVPDTQYFGPGTRLTVL.

The table lists this clone with a few counts. The CDR3 reads CAWRIPGQGITNYGYTF. CDR3 nucleotides: TGTGCCTGGCGGATTCCGGGACAGGGGATAACTAACTATGGCTACACCTTC. This chain joins TRBV30 and TRBJ1-2, with 10 bases identical to TRBD1. Germline CDR1 reads GTSNPN; CDR2 reads SVGIG (reference sequence). The CDR3 has 17 residues. Trimming took 5 bases from V and 0 from J; bases not matched to a gene: 12.